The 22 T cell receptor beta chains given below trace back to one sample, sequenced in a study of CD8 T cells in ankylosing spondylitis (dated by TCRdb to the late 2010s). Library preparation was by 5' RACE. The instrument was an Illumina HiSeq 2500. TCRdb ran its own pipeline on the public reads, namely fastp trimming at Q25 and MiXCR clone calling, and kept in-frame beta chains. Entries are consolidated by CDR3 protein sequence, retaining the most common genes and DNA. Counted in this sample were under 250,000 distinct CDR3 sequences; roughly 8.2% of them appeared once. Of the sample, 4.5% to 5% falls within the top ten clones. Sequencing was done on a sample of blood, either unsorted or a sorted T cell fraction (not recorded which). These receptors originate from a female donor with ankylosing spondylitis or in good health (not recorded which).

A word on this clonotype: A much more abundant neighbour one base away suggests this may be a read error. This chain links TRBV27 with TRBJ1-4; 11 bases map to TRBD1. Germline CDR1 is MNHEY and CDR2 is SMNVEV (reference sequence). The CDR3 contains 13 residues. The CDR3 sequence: CASSWDRGEKLIF. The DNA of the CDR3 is TGTGCCAGCAGTTGGGACAGGGGGGAAAAACTGATTTTT.

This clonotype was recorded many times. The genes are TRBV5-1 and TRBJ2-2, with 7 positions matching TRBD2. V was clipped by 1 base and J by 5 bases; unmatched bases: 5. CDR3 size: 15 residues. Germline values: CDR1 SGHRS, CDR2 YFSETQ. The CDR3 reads CASSLRREMTGELFF. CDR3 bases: TGCGCCAGCAGCTTGCGGCGGGAGATGACCGGGGAGCTGTTTTTT.

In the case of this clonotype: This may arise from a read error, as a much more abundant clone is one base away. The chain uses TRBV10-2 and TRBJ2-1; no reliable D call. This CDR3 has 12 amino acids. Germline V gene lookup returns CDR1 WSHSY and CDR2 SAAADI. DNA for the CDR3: TGCGCCAGCGGTGACCTGGGCCATGAGCAGTTCTTC. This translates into CASGDLGHEQFF.

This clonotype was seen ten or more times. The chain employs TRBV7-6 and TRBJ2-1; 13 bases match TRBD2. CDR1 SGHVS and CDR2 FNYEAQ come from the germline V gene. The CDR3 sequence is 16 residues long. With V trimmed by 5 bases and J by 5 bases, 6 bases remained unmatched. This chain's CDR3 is CASSASLAGGNNEQFF. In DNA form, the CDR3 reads TGTGCCAGCAGCGCCTCACTAGCGGGAGGGAACAATGAGCAGTTCTTC.

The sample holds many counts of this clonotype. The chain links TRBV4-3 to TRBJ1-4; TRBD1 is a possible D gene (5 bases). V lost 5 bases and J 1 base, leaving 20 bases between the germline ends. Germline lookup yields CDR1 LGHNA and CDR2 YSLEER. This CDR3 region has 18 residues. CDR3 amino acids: CASSERGDDGITNEKLFF. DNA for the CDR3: TGCGCCAGCAGCGAACGTGGGGACGACGGAATAACTAATGAAAAACTGTTTTTT.

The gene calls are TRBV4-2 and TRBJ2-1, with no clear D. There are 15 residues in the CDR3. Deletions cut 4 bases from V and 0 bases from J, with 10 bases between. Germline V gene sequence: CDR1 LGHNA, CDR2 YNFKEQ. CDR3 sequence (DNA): TGTGCCAGCAGCCCCACAGTTACCTCCTACAATGAGCAGTTCTTC. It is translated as CASSPTVTSYNEQFF.

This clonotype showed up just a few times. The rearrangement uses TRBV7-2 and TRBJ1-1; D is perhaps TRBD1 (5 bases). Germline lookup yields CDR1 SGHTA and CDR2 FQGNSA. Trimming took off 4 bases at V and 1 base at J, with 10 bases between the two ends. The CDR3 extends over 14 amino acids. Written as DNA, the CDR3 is TGTGCCAGCAGCTGGGGCACAAGGAACACTGAAGCTTTCTTT. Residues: CASSWGTRNTEAFF.

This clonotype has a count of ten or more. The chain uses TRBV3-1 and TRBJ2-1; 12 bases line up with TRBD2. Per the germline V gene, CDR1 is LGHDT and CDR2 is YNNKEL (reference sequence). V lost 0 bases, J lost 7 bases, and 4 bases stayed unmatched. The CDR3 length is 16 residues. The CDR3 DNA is TGTGCCAGCAGCCAAGATCCTACTAGCGGGGGGAATGAGCAGTTCTTC. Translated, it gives CASSQDPTSGGNEQFF.

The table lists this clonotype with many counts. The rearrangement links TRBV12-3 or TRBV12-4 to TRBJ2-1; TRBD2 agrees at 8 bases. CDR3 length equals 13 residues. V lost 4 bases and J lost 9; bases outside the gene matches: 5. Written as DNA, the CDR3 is TGTGCCAGCAGTTGGGGCGGGAGGTCTGAGCAGTTCTTC. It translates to CASSWGGRSEQFF.

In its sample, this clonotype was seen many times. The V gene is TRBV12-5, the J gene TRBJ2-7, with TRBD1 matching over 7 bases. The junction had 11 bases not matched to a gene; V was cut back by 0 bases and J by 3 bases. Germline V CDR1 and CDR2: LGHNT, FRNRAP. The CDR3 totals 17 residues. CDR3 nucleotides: TGTGCTAGTGGTTTGGTACGCCGACAGGGACACTTCTACGAGCAGTACTTC. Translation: CASGLVRRQGHFYEQYF. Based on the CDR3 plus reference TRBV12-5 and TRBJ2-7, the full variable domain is DARVTQTPRHKVTEMGQEVTMRCQPILGHNTVFWYRQTMMQGLELLAYFRNRAPLDDSGMPKDRFSAEMPDATLATLKIQPSEPRDSAVYFCASGLVRRQGHFYEQYFGPGTRLTVT.

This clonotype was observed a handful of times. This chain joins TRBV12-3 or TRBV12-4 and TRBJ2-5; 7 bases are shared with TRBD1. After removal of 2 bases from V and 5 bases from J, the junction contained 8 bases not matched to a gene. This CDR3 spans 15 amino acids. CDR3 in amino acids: CASSLLAGGRETQYF. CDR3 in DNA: TGTGCCAGCAGTTTACTTGCAGGGGGACGGGAGACCCAGTACTTC.

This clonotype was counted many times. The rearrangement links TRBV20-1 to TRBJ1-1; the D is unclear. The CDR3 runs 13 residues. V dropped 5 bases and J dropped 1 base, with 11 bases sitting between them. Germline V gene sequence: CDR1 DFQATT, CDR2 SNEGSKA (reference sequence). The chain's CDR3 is CSAPPVGNTEAFF. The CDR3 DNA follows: TGCAGTGCTCCCCCCGTAGGGAACACTGAAGCTTTCTTT.

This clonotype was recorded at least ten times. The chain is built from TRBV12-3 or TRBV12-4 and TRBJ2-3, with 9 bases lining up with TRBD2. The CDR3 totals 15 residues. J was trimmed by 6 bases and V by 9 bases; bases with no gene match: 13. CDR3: CASRPPSGVPDTQYF. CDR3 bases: TGTGCCAGTAGACCGCCTAGCGGGGTCCCGGATACGCAGTATTTT.

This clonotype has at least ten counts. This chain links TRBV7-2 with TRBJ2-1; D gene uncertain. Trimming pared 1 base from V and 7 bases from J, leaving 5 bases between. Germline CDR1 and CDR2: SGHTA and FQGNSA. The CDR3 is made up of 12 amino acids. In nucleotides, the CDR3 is TGTGCCAGCAGCTTAGACCGGAATGAGCAGTTCTTC. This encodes CASSLDRNEQFF.

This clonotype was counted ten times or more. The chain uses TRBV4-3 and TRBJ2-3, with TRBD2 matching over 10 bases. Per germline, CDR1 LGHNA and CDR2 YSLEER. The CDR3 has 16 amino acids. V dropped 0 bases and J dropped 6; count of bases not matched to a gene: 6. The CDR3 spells CASSQDAAGGGDTQYF. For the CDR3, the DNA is TGCGCCAGCAGCCAAGACGCAGCGGGAGGGGGCGATACGCAGTATTTT.

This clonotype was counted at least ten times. CDR3 protein: CASSLNQPGSFTEAFF. The DNA of the CDR3 is TGTGCCAGCAGCTTGAACCAACCGGGGAGTTTCACTGAAGCTTTCTTT. The chain has TRBV7-6 and TRBJ1-1, with no clear D. The CDR3 sequence is 16 residues long. Germline V gene data show CDR1 as SGHVS and CDR2 as FNYEAQ. V was shortened by 3 bases and J by 4 bases, with 18 bases between the two germline ends.

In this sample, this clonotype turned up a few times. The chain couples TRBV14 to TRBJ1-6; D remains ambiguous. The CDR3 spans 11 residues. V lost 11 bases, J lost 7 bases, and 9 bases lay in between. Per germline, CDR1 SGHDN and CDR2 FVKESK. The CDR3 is CARLRNSPLHF. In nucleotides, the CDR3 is TGTGCCCGGTTACGAAATTCACCCCTCCACTTT.

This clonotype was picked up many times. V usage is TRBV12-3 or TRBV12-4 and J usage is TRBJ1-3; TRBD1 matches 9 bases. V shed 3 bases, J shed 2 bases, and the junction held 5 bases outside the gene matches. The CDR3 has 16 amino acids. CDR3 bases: TGTGCCAGCAGTTTGAGGACAGGGGCCACTGGAAACACCATATATTTT. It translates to CASSLRTGATGNTIYF.

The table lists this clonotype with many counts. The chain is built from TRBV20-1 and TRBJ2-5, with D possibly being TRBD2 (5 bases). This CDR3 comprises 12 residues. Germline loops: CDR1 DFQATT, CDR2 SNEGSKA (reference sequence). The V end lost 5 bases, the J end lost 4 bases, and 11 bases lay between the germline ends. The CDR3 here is CSAGRRRETQYF. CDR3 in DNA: TGCAGTGCTGGTCGGAGGAGAGAGACCCAGTACTTC.

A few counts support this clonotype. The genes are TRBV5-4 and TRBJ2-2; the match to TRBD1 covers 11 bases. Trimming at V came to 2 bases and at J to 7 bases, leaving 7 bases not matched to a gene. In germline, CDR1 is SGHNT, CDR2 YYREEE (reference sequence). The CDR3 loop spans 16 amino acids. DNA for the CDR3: TGTGCCAGCAGCTTCCCTCGGACAGGGGGCAGCGGGGAGCTGTTTTTT. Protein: CASSFPRTGGSGELFF.

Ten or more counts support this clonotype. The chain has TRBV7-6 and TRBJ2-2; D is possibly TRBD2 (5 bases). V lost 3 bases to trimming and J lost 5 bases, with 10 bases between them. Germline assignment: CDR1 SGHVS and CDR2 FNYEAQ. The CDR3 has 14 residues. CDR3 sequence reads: CASSFSRRTGELFF. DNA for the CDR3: TGTGCCAGCAGCTTCTCCAGGAGGACCGGGGAGCTGTTTTTT.

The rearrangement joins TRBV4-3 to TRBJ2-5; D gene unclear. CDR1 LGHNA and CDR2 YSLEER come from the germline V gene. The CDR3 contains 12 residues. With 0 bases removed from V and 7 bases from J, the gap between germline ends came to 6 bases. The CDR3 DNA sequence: TGCGCCAGCAGCCAAGATTTTGGGACCCAGTACTTC. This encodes CASSQDFGTQYF.